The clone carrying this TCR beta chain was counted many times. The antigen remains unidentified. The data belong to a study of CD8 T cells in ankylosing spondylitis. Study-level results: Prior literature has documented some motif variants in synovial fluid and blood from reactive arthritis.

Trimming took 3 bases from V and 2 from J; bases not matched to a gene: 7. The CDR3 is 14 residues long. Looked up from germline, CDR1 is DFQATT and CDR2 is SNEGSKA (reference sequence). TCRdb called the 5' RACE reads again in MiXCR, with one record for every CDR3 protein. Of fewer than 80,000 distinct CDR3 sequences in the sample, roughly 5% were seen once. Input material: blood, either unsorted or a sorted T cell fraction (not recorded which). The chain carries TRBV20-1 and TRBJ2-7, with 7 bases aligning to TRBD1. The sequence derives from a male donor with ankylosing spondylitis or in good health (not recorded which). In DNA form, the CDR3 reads TGCAGTGCTAGTAACGGGGACAGAGCCTACGAGCAGTACTTC. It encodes CSASNGDRAYEQYF.